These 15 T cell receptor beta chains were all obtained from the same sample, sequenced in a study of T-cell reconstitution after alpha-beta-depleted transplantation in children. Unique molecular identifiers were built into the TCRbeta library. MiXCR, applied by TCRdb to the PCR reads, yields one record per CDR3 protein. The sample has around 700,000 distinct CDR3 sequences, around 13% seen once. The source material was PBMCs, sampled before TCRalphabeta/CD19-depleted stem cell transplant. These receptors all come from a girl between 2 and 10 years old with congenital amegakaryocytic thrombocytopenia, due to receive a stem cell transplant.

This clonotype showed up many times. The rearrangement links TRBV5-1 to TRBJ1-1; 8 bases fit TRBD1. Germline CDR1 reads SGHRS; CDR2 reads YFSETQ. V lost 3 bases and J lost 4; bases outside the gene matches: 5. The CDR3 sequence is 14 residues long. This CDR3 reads CASSYGQGGTEAFF. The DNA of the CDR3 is TGCGCCAGCAGCTATGGACAGGGTGGCACTGAAGCTTTCTTT.

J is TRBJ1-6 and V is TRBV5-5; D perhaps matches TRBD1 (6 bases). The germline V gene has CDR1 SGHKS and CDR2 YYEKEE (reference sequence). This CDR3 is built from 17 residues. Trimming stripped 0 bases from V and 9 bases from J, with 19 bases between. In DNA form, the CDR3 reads TGTGCCAGCAGCTTGGTCCTCGGGGGCGCGCAGAGTTCACCCCTCCACTTT. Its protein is CASSLVLGGAQSSPLHF.

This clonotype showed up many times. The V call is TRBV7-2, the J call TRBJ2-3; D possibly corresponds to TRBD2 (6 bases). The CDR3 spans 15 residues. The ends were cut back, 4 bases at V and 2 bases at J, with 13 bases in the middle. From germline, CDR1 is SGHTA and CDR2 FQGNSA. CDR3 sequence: CASSSVLALTDTQYF. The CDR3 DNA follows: TGTGCCAGCAGCTCCGTACTAGCCCTCACAGATACGCAGTATTTT.

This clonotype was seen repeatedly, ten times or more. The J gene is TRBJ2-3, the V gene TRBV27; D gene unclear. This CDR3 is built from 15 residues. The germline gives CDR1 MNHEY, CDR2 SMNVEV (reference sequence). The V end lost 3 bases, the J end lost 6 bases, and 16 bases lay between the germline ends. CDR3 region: CASSFINGHWDTQYF. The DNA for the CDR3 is TGTGCCAGCAGTTTCATTAATGGTCATTGGGATACGCAGTATTTT.

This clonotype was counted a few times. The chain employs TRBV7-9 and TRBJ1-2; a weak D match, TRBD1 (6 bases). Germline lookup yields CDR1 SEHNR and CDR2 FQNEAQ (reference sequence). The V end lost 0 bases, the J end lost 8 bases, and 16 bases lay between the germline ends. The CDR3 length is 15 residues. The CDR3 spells CASSLATGYAEGYTF. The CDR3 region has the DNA TGTGCCAGCAGCTTAGCAACAGGGTATGCGGAGGGCTACACCTTC.

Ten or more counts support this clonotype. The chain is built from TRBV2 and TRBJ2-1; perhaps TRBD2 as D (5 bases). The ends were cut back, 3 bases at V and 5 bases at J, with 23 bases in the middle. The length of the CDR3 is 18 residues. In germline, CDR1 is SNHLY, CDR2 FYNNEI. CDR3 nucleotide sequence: TGTGCCAGCAGTGAGCCGGGGATGGCAGGAGAGTTTAACAATGAGCAGTTCTTC. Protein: CASSEPGMAGEFNNEQFF.

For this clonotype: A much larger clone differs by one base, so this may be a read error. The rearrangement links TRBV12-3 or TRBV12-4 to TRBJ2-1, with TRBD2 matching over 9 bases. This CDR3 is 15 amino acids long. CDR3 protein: CASSSLAGRYNEQVF. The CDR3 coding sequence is TGTGCCAGCAGTTCCCTAGCGGGACGCTACAATGAGCAGGTCTTC.

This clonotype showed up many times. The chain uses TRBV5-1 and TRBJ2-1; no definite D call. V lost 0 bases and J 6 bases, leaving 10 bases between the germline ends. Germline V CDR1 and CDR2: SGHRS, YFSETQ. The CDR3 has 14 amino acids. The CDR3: CASSLGPLGNEQFF. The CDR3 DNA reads TGCGCCAGCAGCTTGGGACCCCTGGGCAATGAGCAGTTCTTC. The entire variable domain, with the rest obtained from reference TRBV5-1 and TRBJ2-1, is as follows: KAGVTQTPRYLIKTRGQQVTLSCSPISGHRSVSWYQQTPGQGLQFLFEYFSETQRNKGNFPGRFSGRQFSNSRSEMNVSTLELGDSALYLCASSLGPLGNEQFFGPGTRLTVL.

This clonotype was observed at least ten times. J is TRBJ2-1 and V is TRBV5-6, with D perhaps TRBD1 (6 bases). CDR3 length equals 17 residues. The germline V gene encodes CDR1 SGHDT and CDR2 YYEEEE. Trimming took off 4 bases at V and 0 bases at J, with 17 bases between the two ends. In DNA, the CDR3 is TGTGCCAGCAGCAGGACCGGGACACAACCCTCCTACAATGAGCAGTTCTTC. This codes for CASSRTGTQPSYNEQFF.

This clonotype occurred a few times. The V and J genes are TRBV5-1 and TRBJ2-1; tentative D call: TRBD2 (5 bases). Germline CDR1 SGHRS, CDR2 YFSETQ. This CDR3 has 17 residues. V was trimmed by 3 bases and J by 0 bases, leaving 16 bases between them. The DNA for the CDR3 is TGCGCCAGCAGCTCCAACCCAGCGGAAGGCTCCTACAATGAGCAGTTCTTC. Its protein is CASSSNPAEGSYNEQFF.

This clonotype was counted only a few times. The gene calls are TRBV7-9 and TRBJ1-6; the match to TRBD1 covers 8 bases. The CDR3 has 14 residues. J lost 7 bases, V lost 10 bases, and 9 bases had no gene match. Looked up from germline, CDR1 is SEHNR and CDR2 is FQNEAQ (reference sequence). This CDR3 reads CATGQAGGNSPLHF. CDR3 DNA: TGTGCCACCGGCCAGGCAGGGGGCAATTCACCCCTCCACTTT.

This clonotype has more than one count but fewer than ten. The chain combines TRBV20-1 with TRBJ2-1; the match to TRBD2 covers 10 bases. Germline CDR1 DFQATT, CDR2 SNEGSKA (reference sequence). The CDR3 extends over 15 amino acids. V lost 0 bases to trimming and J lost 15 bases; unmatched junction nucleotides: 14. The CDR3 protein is CSARDRKREGQVLFF. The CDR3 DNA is TGCAGTGCTAGAGATCGCAAGCGGGAGGGCCAAGTTCTGTTCTTC.

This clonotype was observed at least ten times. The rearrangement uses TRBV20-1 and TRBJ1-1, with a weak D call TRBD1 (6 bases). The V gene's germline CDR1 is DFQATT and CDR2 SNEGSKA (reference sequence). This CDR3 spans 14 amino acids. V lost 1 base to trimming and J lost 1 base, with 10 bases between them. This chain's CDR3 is CSARGRGRNTEAFF. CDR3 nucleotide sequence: TGCAGTGCTAGAGGTAGGGGGAGGAACACTGAAGCTTTCTTT.

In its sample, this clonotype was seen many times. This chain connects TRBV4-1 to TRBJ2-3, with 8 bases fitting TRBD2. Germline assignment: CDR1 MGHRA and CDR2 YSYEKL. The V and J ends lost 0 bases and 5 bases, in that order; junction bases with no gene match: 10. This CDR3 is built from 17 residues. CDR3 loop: CASSQDPMTSVEDTQYF. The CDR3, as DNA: TGCGCCAGCAGCCAAGATCCTATGACTAGCGTGGAAGATACGCAGTATTTT.

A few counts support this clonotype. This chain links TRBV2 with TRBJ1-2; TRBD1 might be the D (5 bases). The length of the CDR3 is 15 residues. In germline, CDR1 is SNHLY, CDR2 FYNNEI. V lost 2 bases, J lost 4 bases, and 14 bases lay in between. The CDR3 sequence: CASSEMVQGPYGYTF. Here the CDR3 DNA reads TGTGCCAGCAGTGAAATGGTGCAGGGACCCTATGGCTACACCTTC.